The rows below give T cell receptor beta chains drawn from one sample of a study of blood T cell repertoires in COVID-19. TCRdb's table, derived via immunoSEQ multiplex PCR, lists solely in-frame clones and lacks some. The repertoire includes about 42,000 clones, around four fifths of them detected once, and roughly 5.3% sits in the top ten. The sample taken for sequencing was peripheral blood. All receptors come from a man aged 50 to 60 with active COVID-19. CDR3s include the opening cysteine and the closing phenylalanine or tryptophan. The D gene is left open where the match is weak. Where a row states a size, it is once, few, many or the class of an expanded clone; other rows omit it.

once | TRBJ2-3 | - | TRBV7-9 | TGTGCCAGCAGCTTACCTCAGCGGATTGGCACAGATACGCAGTATTTT | CASSLPQRIGTDTQYF
- | TRBJ1-5 | - | TRBV3-1/TRBV3-2 | TGTGCCAGCAGCCAAAAACAGTTTTTCAATCAGCCCCAGCATTTT | CASSQKQFFNQPQHF
- | TRBJ2-3 | - | TRBV6-2/TRBV6-3 | TGTGCCAGCAGTTATGCGGGTCTTAGCACAGATACGCAGTATTTT | CASSYAGLSTDTQYF
- | TRBJ2-2 | TRBD2 | TRBV6-5 | TGTGCCAGCAAACCGGGGGGAGCGAACACCGGGGAGCTGTTTTTT | CASKPGGANTGELFF
- | TRBJ1-1 | - | TRBV19 | TGTGCCAGTAGTATTCCGGGTCTTGAAGCTTTCTTT | CASSIPGLEAFF
- | TRBJ2-7 | TRBD2 | TRBV5-4 | TGTGCCAGCAGCGATGGGACTAGCGGGAGGAGCTCCTACGAGCAGTACTTC | CASSDGTSGRSSYEQYF
once | TRBJ1-4 | TRBD1 | TRBV19 | TGTGCCAGTAGTACGACAGGGACTTCGGAAAAACTGTTTTTT | CASSTTGTSEKLFF
once | TRBJ1-5 | TRBD1 | TRBV4-3 | TGCGCCAGCAGCCCGAATCCAGGGGGTTCTCAGCCCCAGCATTTT | CASSPNPGGSQPQHF
- | TRBJ2-1 | TRBD2 | TRBV27 | TGTGCCAGCAGTTCCCTGACTAGCGGGAGTATGTACAATGAGCAGTTCTTC | CASSSLTSGSMYNEQFF
- | TRBJ1-2 | TRBD1 | TRBV6-2/TRBV6-3 | TGTGCCAGCAGCTTCGCCGGGACAGGGGGAACTGGCTACACCTTC | CASSFAGTGGTGYTF
- | TRBJ2-1 | - | TRBV12-3/TRBV12-4 | TGTGCCAGCAGTTTAGGTCTATCGAGGGTCTTC | CASSLGLSRVF
- | TRBJ1-1 | - | TRBV5-1 | TGCGCCAGCAGCTTCCGAAGGGGCACTGAAGCTTTCTTT | CASSFRRGTEAFF
once | TRBJ1-5 | - | TRBV24-1 | TGTGCCAGATGCACCGGGATCAATCAGCCCCAGCATTTT | CARCTGINQPQHF
few | TRBJ1-6 | - | TRBV5-6 | TGTGCCAGCAGCCTTCGACTGACAGGCAGCCATTCACCCCTCCACTTT | CASSLRLTGSHSPLHF
- | TRBJ1-5 | - | TRBV5-6 | TGTGCCAGCAGCTCCACTAACTACGGCAATCAGCCCCAGCATTTT | CASSSTNYGNQPQHF
- | TRBJ2-2 | TRBD1 | TRBV18 | TGTGCCAGCTCACCTGCCGCGGGACAGGGTAACACCGGGGAGCTGTTTTTT | CASSPAAGQGNTGELFF